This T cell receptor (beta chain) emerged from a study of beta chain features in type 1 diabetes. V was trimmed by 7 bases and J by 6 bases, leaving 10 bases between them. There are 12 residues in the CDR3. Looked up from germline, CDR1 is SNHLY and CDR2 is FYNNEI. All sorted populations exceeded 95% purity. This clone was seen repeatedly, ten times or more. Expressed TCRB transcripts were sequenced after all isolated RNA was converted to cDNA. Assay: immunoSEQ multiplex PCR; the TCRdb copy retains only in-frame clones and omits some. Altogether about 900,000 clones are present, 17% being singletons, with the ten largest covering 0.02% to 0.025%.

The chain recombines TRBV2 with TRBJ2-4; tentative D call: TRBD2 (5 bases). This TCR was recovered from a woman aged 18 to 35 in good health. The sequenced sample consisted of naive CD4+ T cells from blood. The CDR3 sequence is CASKSGGNIQYF. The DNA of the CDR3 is TGTGCCAGCAAGAGCGGCGGAAACATTCAGTACTTC.